The 15 T cell receptor beta chains below were found in one sample sequenced in a study of blood T cell repertoires in COVID-19. Clones were read by immunoSEQ multiplex PCR, and TCRdb kept only the in-frame ones, dropping some. The top ten clones hold 7.2% of a sample with about 150,000 clones, around 83% of them seen once. The sample was peripheral blood. Receptor source: a woman in her forties or fifties in a cohort sampled during active or convalescent COVID-19.

The rearrangement links TRBV4-1 to TRBJ1-5; TRBD1 matches 7 bases. This CDR3 comprises 17 residues. V dropped 3 bases and J dropped 3; count of bases not matched to a gene: 11. Germline assignment: CDR1 MGHRA and CDR2 YSYEKL. CDR3 region: CASSHLAGTVNNQPQHF. The CDR3 DNA sequence: TGCGCCAGCAGCCACCTAGCAGGGACAGTTAACAATCAGCCCCAGCATTTT.

This chain links TRBV5-6 with TRBJ1-1, with 8 bases lining up with TRBD1. The CDR3 contains 15 residues. Unmatched junction bases numbered 11, after V lost 4 bases and J lost 6 bases. CDR1 SGHDT and CDR2 YYEEEE come from the germline V gene. The CDR3 here is CASSLYQGAQAEAFF. The CDR3 DNA follows: TGTGCCAGCAGCCTTTACCAGGGGGCGCAAGCTGAAGCTTTCTTT. The full variable domain, its missing parts supplied by reference TRBV5-6 and TRBJ1-1, is DAGVTQSPTHLIKTRGQQVTLRCSPKSGHDTVSWYQQALGQGPQFIFQYYEEEERQRGNFPDRFSGHQFPNYSSELNVNALLLGDSALYLCASSLYQGAQAEAFFGQGTRLTVV.

This chain links TRBV18 with TRBJ2-7; TRBD1 might be the D (6 bases). Germline CDR1 and CDR2: KGHSH and LQKENI. The CDR3 consists of 16 residues. V lost 3 bases, J lost 1 base, and 16 bases lay in between. CDR3 sequence: CASSPEQGRLSYEQYF. DNA of the CDR3: TGTGCCAGCTCACCTGAGCAGGGGCGACTATCCTACGAGCAGTACTTC.

This chain uses TRBV30 with TRBJ2-5; tentative D call: TRBD1 (5 bases). The germline gives CDR1 GTSNPN, CDR2 SVGIG (reference sequence). V was clipped by 3 bases and J by 5 bases, with 13 bases between them. CDR3 length equals 13 residues. The CDR3 loop is CAWSLDSPETQYF. DNA of the CDR3: TGTGCCTGGAGCCTAGACAGTCCCGAGACCCAGTACTTC.

The V call is TRBV9, the J call TRBJ1-5; 12 nucleotides align to TRBD1. The CDR3 covers 19 residues. The germline gives CDR1 SGDLS, CDR2 YYNGEE. V gave up 0 bases and J gave up 6 bases; unmatched junction bases: 13. In nucleotides, the CDR3 is TGTGCCAGCAGCGTAGGGGACAGGGGGCCACGAGGGCTCCCTCAGCCCCAGCATTTT. Encoded protein: CASSVGDRGPRGLPQPQHF.

The chain uses TRBV19 and TRBJ1-1, with D possibly TRBD1 on 5 matching bases. There are 15 residues in the CDR3. V lost 10 bases, J lost 0 bases, and 18 bases lay in between. Per germline, CDR1 LNHDA and CDR2 SQIVND (reference sequence). CDR3 in DNA: TGTGCCACGTGGGGCGGTCGAACAATGAACACTGAAGCTTTCTTT. It is translated as CATWGGRTMNTEAFF.

The chain recombines TRBV18 with TRBJ2-1, with 9 bases that match TRBD2. Germline CDR1 and CDR2: KGHSH and LQKENI. V was pared by 3 bases and J by 10 bases, with 13 bases of the junction left unmatched. This CDR3 spans 16 amino acids. For the CDR3, the DNA is TGTGCCAGCTCACCCCAGGGAGCGGGGGGCTTTAGCGAGCAGTTCTTC. Its protein is CASSPQGAGGFSEQFF. Full variable domain (outside the CDR3, taken from reference TRBV18 and TRBJ2-1): NAGVMQNPRHLVRRRGQEARLRCSPMKGHSHVYWYRQLPEEGLKFMVYLQKENIIDESGMPKERFSAEFPKEGPSILRIQQVVRGDSAAYFCASSPQGAGGFSEQFFGPGTRLTVL.

This chain links TRBV30 with TRBJ1-1; D unresolved. V was clipped by 4 bases and J by 0 bases, with 9 bases between them. The CDR3 covers 13 residues. Per the germline V gene, CDR1 is GTSNPN and CDR2 is SVGIG (reference sequence). CDR3: CAWTRSLNTEAFF. CDR3 coding DNA: TGTGCCTGGACTCGTAGCCTGAACACTGAAGCTTTCTTT.

This clone was seen a single time. The identical CDR3 is also encoded by other nucleotide sequences in the sample. The V gene is TRBV11-2, the J gene TRBJ2-1; D unresolved. The CDR3 spans 13 residues. V lost 3 bases and J lost 6, with 9 bases in between. The germline V gene has CDR1 SGHAT and CDR2 FQNNGV. The CDR3 DNA is TGTGCCAGCAGCTTGAAGTCGGGCAATGAGCAGTTCTTC. Translated, it gives CASSLKSGNEQFF.

The chain couples TRBV5-4 to TRBJ2-1; 12 nucleotides match TRBD2. The CDR3 has 15 amino acids. The junction had 8 bases not matched to a gene; V was cut back by 4 bases and J by 9 bases. CDR1 and CDR2 (germline): SGHNT, YYREEE (reference sequence). CDR3 amino acids: CASSTPSGGAGEQFF. The CDR3 region has the DNA TGTGCCAGCAGCACCCCTAGCGGGGGGGCCGGTGAGCAGTTCTTC.

This clone was recorded once. The chain combines TRBV12-2 with TRBJ1-4. TRBV12-2 is given as a pseudogene. This CDR3 region has 16 residues. CDR3 sequence: CASRPSPRAGGEKLFF. The CDR3 region has the DNA TGTGCAAGTCGCCCCTCCCCGAGGGCGGGTGGTGAAAAACTGTTTTTT.

The chain joins TRBV12-3 or TRBV12-4 to TRBJ1-1, with D possibly being TRBD1 (5 bases). V lost 5 bases and J lost 5, with 12 bases in between. CDR3 size: 13 residues. The CDR3 reads CASSEQGGTEAFF. In nucleotides, the CDR3 is TGTGCCAGCAGTGAGCAGGGAGGGACTGAAGCTTTCTTT.

This clone appeared once. DNA for the CDR3: TGTGCCAGCACCCGGCTAGGCACCTACGAGCAGTACTTC. Translated, it gives CASTRLGTYEQYF. V is TRBV12-3 or TRBV12-4 and J is TRBJ2-7; no reliable D call. V lost 7 bases and J 2 bases, leaving 12 bases between the germline ends. The length of the CDR3 is 13 residues.

Only one count was recorded for this clone. The rearrangement uses TRBV29-1 and TRBJ1-1, with 8 bases matching TRBD1. Germline V gene sequence: CDR1 SQVTM, CDR2 ANQGSEA. V shed 7 bases and J 0 bases; nucleotides not matched to a gene: 7. The CDR3 spans 14 residues. CDR3 protein: CSARDRTMNTEAFF. The CDR3 DNA is TGCAGCGCCCGGGACAGGACTATGAACACTGAAGCTTTCTTT.

This clone was seen just once. The rearrangement joins TRBV5-1 to TRBJ1-6; D is possibly TRBD1 (6 bases). CDR1 is SGHRS and CDR2 is YFSETQ in the germline V gene. Trimming took off 5 bases at V and 7 bases at J, with 19 bases between the two ends. The CDR3 runs to 16 residues. The CDR3 region is CASRFAYRVTNSPLHF. Here the CDR3 DNA reads TGCGCCAGCAGATTCGCCTACAGGGTAACGAATTCACCCCTCCACTTT. Using reference TRBV5-1 and TRBJ1-6 for the parts outside the CDR3, the full variable domain is KAGVTQTPRYLIKTRGQQVTLSCSPISGHRSVSWYQQTPGQGLQFLFEYFSETQRNKGNFPGRFSGRQFSNSRSEMNVSTLELGDSALYLCASRFAYRVTNSPLHFGNGTRLTVT.